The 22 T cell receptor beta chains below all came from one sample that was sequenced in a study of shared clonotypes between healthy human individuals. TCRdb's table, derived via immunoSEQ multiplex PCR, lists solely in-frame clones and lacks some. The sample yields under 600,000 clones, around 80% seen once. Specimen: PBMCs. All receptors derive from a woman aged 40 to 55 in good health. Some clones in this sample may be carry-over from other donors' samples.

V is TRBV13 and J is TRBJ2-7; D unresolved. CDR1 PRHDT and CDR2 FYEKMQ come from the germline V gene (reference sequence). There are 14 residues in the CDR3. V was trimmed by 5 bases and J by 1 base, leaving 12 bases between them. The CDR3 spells CASSPSFSSYEQYF. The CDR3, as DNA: TGTGCCAGCAGCCCATCCTTTTCGTCCTACGAGCAGTACTTC.

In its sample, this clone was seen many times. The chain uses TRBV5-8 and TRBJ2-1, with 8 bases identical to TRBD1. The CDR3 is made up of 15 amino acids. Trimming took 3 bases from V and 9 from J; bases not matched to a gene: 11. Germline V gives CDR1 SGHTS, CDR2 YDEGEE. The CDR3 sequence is CASSSGQASGGEQFF. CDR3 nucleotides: TGTGCCAGCAGCTCGGGACAGGCAAGCGGTGGTGAGCAGTTCTTC.

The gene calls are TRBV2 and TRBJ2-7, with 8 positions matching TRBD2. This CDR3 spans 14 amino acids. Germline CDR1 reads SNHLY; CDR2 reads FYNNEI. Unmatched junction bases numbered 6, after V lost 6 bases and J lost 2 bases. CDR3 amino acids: CASRDSGITYEQYF. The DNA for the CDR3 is TGTGCCAGCAGGGATAGCGGGATTACCTACGAGCAGTACTTC.

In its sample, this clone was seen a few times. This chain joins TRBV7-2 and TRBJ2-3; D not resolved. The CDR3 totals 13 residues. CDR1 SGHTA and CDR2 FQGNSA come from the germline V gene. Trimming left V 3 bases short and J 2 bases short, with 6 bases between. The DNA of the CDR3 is TGTGCCAGCAGCTTCGAGACCACAGATACGCAGTATTTT. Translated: CASSFETTDTQYF.

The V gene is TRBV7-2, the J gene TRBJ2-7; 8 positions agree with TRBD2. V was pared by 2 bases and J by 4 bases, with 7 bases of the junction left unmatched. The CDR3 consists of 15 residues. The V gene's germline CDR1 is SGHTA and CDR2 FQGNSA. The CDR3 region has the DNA TGTGCCAGCAGCTTACGTAGCGGGATGGGATACGAGCAGTACTTC. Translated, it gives CASSLRSGMGYEQYF.

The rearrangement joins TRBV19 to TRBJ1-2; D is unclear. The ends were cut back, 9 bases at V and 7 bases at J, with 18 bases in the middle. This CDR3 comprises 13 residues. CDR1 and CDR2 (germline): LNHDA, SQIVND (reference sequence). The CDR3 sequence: CASSRETFAGYTF. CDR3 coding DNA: TGTGCCAGCTCAAGGGAGACATTCGCTGGCTACACCTTC.

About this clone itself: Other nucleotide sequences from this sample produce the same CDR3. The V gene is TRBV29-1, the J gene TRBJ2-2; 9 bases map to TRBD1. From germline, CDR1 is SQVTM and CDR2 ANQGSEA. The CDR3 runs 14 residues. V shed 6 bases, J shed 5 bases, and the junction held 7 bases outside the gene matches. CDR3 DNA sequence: TGCAGCGTGGATACAGGGGGCGTTACCGGGGAGCTGTTTTTT. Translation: CSVDTGGVTGELFF.

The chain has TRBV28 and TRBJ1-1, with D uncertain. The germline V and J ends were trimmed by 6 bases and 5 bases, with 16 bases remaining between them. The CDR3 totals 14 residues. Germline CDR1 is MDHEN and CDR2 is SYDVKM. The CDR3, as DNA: TGTGCCAGCAGCACCCGGGGATGGCGTACTGAAGCTTTCTTT. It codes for CASSTRGWRTEAFF.

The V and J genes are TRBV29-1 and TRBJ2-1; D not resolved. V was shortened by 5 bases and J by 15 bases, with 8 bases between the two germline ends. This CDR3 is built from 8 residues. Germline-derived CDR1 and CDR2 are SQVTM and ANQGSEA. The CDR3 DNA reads TGCAGCGTTCCCTCTGGGTTCTTC. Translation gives CSVPSGFF.

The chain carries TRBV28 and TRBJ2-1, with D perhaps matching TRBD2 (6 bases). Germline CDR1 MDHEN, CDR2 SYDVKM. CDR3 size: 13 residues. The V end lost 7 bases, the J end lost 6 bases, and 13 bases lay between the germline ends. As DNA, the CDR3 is TGTGCCAGCAATCTCCGGGACTCCAATGAGCAGTTCTTC. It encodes CASNLRDSNEQFF.

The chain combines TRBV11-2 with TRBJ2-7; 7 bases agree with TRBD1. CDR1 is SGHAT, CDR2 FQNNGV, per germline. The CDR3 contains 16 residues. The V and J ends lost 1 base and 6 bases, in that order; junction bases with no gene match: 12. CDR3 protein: CASSLGPTRGKGEQYF. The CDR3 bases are TGTGCCAGCAGCTTAGGCCCTACCAGGGGGAAGGGCGAGCAGTACTTC.

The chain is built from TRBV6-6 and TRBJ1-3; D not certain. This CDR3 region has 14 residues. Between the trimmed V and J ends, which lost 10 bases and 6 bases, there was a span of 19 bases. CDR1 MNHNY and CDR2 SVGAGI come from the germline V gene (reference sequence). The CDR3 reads CATSLGIFVNTIYF. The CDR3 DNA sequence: TGTGCCACCTCTCTTGGCATTTTTGTAAACACCATATATTTT.

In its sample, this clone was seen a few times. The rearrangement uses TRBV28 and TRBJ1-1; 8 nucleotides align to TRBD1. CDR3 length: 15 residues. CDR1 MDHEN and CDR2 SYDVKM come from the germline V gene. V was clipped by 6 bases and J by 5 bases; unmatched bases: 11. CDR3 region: CASSPPQGAKTEAFF. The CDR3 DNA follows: TGTGCCAGCAGCCCCCCGCAGGGGGCGAAAACTGAAGCTTTCTTT.

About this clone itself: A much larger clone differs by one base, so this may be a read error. The CDR3 spells CASSPTSGSYEQYF. The CDR3 region has the DNA TGCGCCAGCAGCCCGACTAGCGGGAGCTACGAGCAGTACTTC. The chain links TRBV5-1 to TRBJ2-5, with 12 nucleotides matching TRBD2. The DNA end is more similar to TRBJ2-7, so the J call may be wrong. The CDR3 is made up of 14 amino acids. The germline V gene has CDR1 SGHRS and CDR2 YFSETQ.

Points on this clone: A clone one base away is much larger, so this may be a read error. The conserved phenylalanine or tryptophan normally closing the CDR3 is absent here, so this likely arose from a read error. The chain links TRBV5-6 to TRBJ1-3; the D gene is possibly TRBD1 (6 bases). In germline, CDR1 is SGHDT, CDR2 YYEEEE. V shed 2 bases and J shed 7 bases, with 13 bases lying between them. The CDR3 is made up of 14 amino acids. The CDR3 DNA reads TGTGCCAGCAGCTTAAGGGGGTCTTCCAACACCATATATCTT. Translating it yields CASSLRGSSNTIYL.

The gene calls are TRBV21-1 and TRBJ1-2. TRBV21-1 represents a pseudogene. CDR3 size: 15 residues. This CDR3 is CASSKALGRTYDYTF. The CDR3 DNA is TGTGCCAGCAGCAAGGCCCTGGGACGGACCTATGACTACACCTTC.

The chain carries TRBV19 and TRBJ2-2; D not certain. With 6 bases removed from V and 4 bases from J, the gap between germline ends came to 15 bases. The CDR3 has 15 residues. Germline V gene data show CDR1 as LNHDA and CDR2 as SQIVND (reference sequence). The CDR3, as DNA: TGTGCCAGTAGACCAGCCACACGAGTCACCGGGGAGCTGTTTTTT. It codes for CASRPATRVTGELFF.

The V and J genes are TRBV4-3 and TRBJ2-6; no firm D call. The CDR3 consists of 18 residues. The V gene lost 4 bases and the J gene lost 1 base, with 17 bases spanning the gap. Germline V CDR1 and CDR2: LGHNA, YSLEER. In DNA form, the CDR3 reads TGCGCCAGCAGCCGCCGTCCGATCGAAGAATCTGGGGCCAACGTCCTGACTTTC. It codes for CASSRRPIEESGANVLTF.

CDR3: CASRRDRGNQPQHF. The DNA of the CDR3 is TGTGCCAGCAGGCGGGACAGGGGCAATCAGCCCCAGCATTTT. The chain carries TRBV6-5 and TRBJ1-5, with 9 bases fitting TRBD1. CDR3 size: 14 residues. Germline loops: CDR1 MNHEY, CDR2 SVGAGI. Losses at the gene ends were 6 bases for V and 2 bases for J; bases not matched to a gene: 2.

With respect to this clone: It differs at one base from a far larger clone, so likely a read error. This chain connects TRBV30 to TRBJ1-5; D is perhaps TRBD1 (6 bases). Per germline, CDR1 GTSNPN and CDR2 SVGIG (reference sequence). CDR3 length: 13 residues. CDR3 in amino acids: CAWSNGGNKPQHF. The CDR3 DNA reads TGTGCCTGGAGCAACGGGGGCAATAAGCCCCAGCATTTT.

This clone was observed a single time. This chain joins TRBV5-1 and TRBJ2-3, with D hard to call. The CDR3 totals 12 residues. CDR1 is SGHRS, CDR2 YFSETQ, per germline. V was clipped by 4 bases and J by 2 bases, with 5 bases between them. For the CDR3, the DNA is TGCGCCAGCAGCGGAACCACAGATACGCAGTATTTT. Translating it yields CASSGTTDTQYF.

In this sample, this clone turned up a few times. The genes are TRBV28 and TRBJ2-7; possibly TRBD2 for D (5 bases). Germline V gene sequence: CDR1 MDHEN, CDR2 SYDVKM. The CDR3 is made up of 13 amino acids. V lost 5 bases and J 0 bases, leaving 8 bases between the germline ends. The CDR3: CASSRTFSYEQYF. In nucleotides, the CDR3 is TGTGCCAGCAGTAGGACTTTCTCCTACGAGCAGTACTTC. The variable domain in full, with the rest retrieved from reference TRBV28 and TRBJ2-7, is DVKVTQSSRYLVKRTGEKVFLECVQDMDHENMFWYRQDPGLGLRLIYFSYDVKMKEKGDIPEGYSVSREKKERFSLILESASTNQTSMYLCASSRTFSYEQYFGPGTRLTVT.